This record looks at one T cell receptor beta chain sequence and its context. What it binds is unknown. This record comes from a study of post-analysis software for immune sequencing data. Points from the study as a whole: Five or six TRBV segments were significantly more frequent in patients than in controls. TRBV5-6, TRBV5-1 and TRBV20-1 were among these segments. Significantly lower normalized Chao1 diversity was seen in multiple sclerosis patients than in controls. F-measure co-clustering was strong for batch-matched samples.

The TCR beta cDNA libraries contained unique molecular identifiers. It was from roughly 1.1 to 9.2 million T cells that some 500,000 cDNA molecules came. In TCRdb, the PCR reads were re-called with MiXCR into one record per CDR3 protein. Among approximately 400,000 distinct CDR3 sequences listed, 30% to 45% were seen once. Trimming cost V 0 bases and J 1 base, with 9 bases left between them. The CDR3 is 15 amino acids. The V gene's germline CDR1 is MNHEY and CDR2 SVGAGI. This clonotype was sampled from a girl between 10 and 17 years old with multiple sclerosis. V is TRBV6-5 and J is TRBJ1-2; D ambiguous. The sequenced sample consisted of blood. The CDR3 here is CASSYSIRGNYGYTF. In nucleotides, the CDR3 is TGTGCCAGCAGTTACTCGATCCGGGGTAACTATGGCTACACCTTC.